This T cell receptor beta chain was identified in a study of T cells expressing NK-cell markers. Study-wide points: The same clonotypes also predominated in the CD3+CD56-NKG2C+ fraction of a few donors. Of the CD8+ T cells in about 6 donors, 1.0-7.0% belonged to dominant NKG2C+ clonotypes.

cDNA encoding TCR beta was synthesized via 5'RACE template switching incorporating UMIs. TCRdb reworked the 5' RACE reads into one entry per CDR3 protein, no DNA. The table counts about 160,000 distinct CDR3 sequences; around 20% lies in the top ten. The germline V gene has CDR1 SGDLS and CDR2 YYNGEE. The CDR3 is 17 amino acids. To note about this clonotype: Its antigen remains unidentified.

V is TRBV9 and J is TRBJ2-5; no DNA is available, so the TRBD1 call from TCRdb remains unchecked. Sequencing was done on a sample of blood T cells: a sorted CD56 or NKG2C T cell subset, CD4+ or CD8+ T cells, or bulk PBMC T cells (not recorded which). The clonotype originates from a woman aged 18 to 75 in good health. CDR3 sequence reads: CASSVAAEGRGQETQYF.